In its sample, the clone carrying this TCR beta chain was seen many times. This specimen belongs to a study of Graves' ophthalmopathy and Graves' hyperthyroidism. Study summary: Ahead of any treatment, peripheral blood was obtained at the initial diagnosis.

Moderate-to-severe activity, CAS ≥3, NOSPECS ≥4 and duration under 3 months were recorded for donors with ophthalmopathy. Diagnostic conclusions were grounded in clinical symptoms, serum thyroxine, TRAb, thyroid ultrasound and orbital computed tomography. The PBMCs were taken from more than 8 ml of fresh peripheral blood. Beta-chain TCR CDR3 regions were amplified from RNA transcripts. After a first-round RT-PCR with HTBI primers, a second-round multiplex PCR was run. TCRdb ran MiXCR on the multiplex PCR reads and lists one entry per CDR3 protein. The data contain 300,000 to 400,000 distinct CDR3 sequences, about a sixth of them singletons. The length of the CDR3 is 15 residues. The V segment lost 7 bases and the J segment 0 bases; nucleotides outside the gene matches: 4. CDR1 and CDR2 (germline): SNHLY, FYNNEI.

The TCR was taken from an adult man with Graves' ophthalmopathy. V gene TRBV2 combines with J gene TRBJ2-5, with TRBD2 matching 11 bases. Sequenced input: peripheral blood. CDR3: CASNRLAGNQETQYF. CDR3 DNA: TGTGCCAGCAATCGACTAGCGGGGAACCAAGAGACCCAGTACTTC.